Sequencing of this T cell receptor beta chain was carried out in a study of cytomegalovirus exposure and HLA in healthy donors. Overall study: Drawn from HLA-typed donors, tens of millions of unique TCRs were held in an early data release. Whole-study results and caveats: Later analysis showed TCR association rates varying by HLA locus, highest for DRB1 and lowest for HLA-C. Available immune exposure information was restricted to CMV serostatus only.

Germline V gives CDR1 LNHNV, CDR2 YYDKDF (reference sequence). The CDR3 has 13 amino acids. V was shortened by 0 bases and J by 6 bases, with 8 bases between the two germline ends. About this clone itself: Antigen specificity is unknown.

The PCR employed 60 Vbeta primers together with 13 Jbeta primers. Libraries were prepared by immunoSEQ multiplex PCR; TCRdb keeps only in-frame clonotypes and omits some of them. The sample shows around 200,000 clones, under 80% of them seen only once. Sequenced sample: PBMCs. The chain uses TRBV15 and TRBJ1-1; D not resolved. This clonotype was obtained from a girl aged 2-10 years in good health and CMV-seronegative. CDR3 coding DNA: TGTGCCACCAGCAGAGATTCAGGTTCTGAAGCTTTCTTT. Its protein product is CATSRDSGSEAFF.